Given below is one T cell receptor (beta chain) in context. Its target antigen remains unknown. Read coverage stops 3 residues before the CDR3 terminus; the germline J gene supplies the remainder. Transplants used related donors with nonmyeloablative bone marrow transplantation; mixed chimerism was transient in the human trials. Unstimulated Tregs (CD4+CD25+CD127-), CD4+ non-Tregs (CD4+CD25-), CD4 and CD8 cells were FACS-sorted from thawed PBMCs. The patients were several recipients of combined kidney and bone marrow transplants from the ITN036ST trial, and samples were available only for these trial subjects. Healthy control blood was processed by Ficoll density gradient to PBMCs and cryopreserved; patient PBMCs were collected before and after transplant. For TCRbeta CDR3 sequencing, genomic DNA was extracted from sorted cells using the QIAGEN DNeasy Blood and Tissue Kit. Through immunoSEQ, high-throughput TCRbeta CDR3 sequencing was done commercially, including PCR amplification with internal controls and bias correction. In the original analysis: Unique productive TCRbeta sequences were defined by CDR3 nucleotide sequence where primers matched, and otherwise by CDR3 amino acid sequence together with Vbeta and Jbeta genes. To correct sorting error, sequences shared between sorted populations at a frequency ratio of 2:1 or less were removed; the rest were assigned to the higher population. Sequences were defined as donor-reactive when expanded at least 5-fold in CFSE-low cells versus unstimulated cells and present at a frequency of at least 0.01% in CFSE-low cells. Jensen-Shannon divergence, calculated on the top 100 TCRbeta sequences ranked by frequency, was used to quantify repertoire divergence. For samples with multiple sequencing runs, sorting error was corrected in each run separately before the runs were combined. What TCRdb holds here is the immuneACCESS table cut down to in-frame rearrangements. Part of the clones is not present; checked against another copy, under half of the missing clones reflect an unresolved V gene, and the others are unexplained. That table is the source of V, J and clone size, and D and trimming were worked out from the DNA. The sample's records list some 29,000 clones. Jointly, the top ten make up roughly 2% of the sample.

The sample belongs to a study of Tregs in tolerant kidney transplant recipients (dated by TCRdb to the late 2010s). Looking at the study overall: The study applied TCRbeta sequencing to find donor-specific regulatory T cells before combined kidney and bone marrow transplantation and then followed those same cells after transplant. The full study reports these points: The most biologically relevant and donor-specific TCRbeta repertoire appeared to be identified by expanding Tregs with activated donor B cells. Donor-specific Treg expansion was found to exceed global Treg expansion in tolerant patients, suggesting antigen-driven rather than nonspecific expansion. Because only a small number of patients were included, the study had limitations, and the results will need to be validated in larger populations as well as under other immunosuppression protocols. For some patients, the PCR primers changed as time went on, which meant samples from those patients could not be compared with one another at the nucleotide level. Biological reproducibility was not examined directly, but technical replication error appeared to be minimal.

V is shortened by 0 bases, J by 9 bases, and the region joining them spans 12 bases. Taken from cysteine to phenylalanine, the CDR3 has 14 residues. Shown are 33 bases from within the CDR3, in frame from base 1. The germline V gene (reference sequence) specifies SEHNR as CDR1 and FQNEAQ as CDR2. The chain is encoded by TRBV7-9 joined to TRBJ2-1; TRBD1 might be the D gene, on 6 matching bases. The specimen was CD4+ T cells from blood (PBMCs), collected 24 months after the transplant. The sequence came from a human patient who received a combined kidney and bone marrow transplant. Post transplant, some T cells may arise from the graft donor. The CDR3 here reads CASSLAMTRGEQFF. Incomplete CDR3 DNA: TGTGCCAGCAGCTTAGCTATGACCAGGGGTGAG.